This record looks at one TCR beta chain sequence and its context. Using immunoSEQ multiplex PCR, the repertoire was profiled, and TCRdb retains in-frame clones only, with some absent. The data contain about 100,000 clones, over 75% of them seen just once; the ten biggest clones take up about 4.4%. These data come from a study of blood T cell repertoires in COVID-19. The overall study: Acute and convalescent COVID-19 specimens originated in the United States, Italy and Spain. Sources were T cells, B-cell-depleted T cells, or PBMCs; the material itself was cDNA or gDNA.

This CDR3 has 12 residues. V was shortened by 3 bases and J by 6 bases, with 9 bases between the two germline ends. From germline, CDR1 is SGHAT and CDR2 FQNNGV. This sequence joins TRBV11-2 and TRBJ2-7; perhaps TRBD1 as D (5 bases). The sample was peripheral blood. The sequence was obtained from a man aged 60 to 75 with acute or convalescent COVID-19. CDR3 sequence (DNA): TGTGCCAGCAGCTTCTGGGGCTCCGAGCAGTACTTC. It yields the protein CASSFWGSEQYF.